The clone carrying this TCR beta chain has ten or more counts. Its antigen is still unknown. This record belongs to a study of early T cells in non-severe SARS-CoV-2 infection. Study-wide background: Chains were not paired, and sequencing was done on bulk RNA from unsorted whole blood.

Study-level findings and limits: VDJdb matching, biased toward anti-spike CD8 responses, missed private and CD4 specificities.

The germline V gene encodes CDR1 MRHNA and CDR2 SNTAGT. The CDR3 has 14 residues. V was clipped by 7 bases and J by 1 base, with 13 bases between them. Attachment of unique molecular identifiers was made to individual cDNA molecules. Each CDR3 protein is one row after TCRdb ran MiXCR on the 5' RACE reads. The sample records about 55,000 distinct CDR3 sequences, around 12% being singletons. Material: whole blood. This sequence joins TRBV6-4 and TRBJ1-1; D is possibly TRBD1 (5 bases). The origin of this receptor is an adult who was a healthcare worker with PCR-confirmed SARS-CoV-2 infection or an uninfected control (not recorded which). This CDR3 is CASKEGYGNTEAFF. The CDR3 coding sequence is TGTGCCAGCAAAGAGGGGTATGGGAACACTGAAGCTTTCTTT.